The 16 T cell receptor beta chains in this list originate from one sample, sequenced in a study of blood T cell repertoires in COVID-19. Libraries were prepared by immunoSEQ multiplex PCR; TCRdb keeps only in-frame clonotypes and omits some of them. The sample contains some 150,000 clones, 75% to 90% of which appear only once. Sequenced input: peripheral blood. The receptors come from an older woman with active COVID-19.

This clone has just one count. This rearrangement joins TRBV5-4 to TRBJ2-7; D uncertain. Deletions cut 0 bases from V and 0 bases from J, with 7 bases between. In germline, CDR1 is SGHNT, CDR2 YYREEE (reference sequence). The CDR3 is 14 amino acids. DNA of the CDR3: TGTGCCAGCAGCTTGGACCAACTCTCCTACGAGCAGTACTTC. Its translation is CASSLDQLSYEQYF.

V gene TRBV29-1 combines with J gene TRBJ1-4, with D possibly being TRBD1 (5 bases). The V end was cut by 4 bases, the J end by 0 bases, with 15 bases between. From germline, CDR1 is SQVTM and CDR2 ANQGSEA. The CDR3 loop spans 16 amino acids. For the CDR3, the DNA is TGCAGCGTTGGGGGGGTCCTAGGGGCAACTAATGAAAAACTGTTTTTT. It specifies CSVGGVLGATNEKLFF.

The rearrangement joins TRBV7-2 to TRBJ2-1; maybe TRBD1 (6 bases). Trimming removed 5 bases at V and 5 bases at J, with 19 bases between. This CDR3 is built from 16 residues. Germline V gene sequence: CDR1 SGHTA, CDR2 FQGNSA. CDR3 sequence reads: CASSPFRTALDNEQFF. Here the CDR3 DNA reads TGTGCCAGCAGCCCCTTCCGGACAGCCCTTGACAATGAGCAGTTCTTC.

The chain has TRBV30 and TRBJ2-5; D perhaps matches TRBD2 (5 bases). The CDR3 consists of 13 residues. V lost 0 bases and J lost 4, with 9 bases in between. The V gene's germline CDR1 is GTSNPN and CDR2 SVGIG (reference sequence). The CDR3, as DNA: TGTGCCTGGAGTGTCAACAGCGGAGAGACCCAGTACTTC. Its protein product is CAWSVNSGETQYF.

This clone was seen only once. CDR3 loop: CASNRMGGRSGELFF. The CDR3 DNA reads TGTGCCAGCAACCGAATGGGCGGGAGATCCGGGGAGCTGTTTTTT. The chain has TRBV3-1 (or the pseudogene TRBV3-2) and TRBJ2-2; the match to TRBD2 covers 7 bases. After removal of 7 bases from V and 6 bases from J, the junction contained 11 bases not matched to a gene. The length of the CDR3 is 15 residues. Germline lookup yields CDR1 LGHDT and CDR2 YNNKEL (reference sequence).

The chain recombines TRBV6-1 with TRBJ2-3; a possible D gene is TRBD2 (5 bases). Germline V CDR1 and CDR2: MNHNS, SASEGT. The CDR3 extends over 15 amino acids. Trimming pared 2 bases from V and 3 bases from J, leaving 12 bases between. The CDR3 protein is CASSESPGLTDTQYF. In DNA, the CDR3 is TGTGCCAGCAGTGAATCTCCCGGACTGACAGATACGCAGTATTTT.

The chain recombines TRBV5-4 with TRBJ1-1, with D possibly TRBD1 on 5 matching bases. V lost 5 bases and J lost 4, with 9 bases in between. The germline V gene has CDR1 SGHNT and CDR2 YYREEE (reference sequence). The CDR3 is 12 amino acids. Here the CDR3 reads CASRVGGTEAFF. In DNA form, the CDR3 reads TGTGCCAGCAGGGTGGGGGGCACTGAAGCTTTCTTT.

The DNA of the CDR3 is TGCGCCAGCAGCTTGGGGACAGGAGAGAACACTGAAGCTTTCTTT. Residues: CASSLGTGENTEAFF. This chain joins TRBV5-1 and TRBJ1-1, with 7 nucleotides matching TRBD1. CDR3 size: 15 residues. Trimming cost V 0 bases and J 1 base; bases outside gene matches: 3. Germline CDR1 and CDR2: SGHRS and YFSETQ.

The chain uses TRBV29-1 and TRBJ2-2; 7 bases map to TRBD2. In germline, CDR1 is SQVTM, CDR2 ANQGSEA. The CDR3 spans 14 residues. Trimming cost V 4 bases and J 0 bases; bases outside gene matches: 2. As DNA, the CDR3 is TGCAGCGTTGTGCGGGGGACGAACACCGGGGAGCTGTTTTTT. It codes for CSVVRGTNTGELFF.

This chain joins TRBV30 and TRBJ2-7, with D perhaps TRBD1 (5 bases). Trimming removed 5 bases from V and 2 bases from J, with 22 bases in between. Germline CDR1 is GTSNPN and CDR2 is SVGIG (reference sequence). The CDR3 length is 16 residues. The CDR3 region is CAWAKRPRQGTYEQYF. As DNA, the CDR3 is TGTGCCTGGGCTAAGAGGCCTAGGCAGGGAACCTACGAGCAGTACTTC.

J is TRBJ2-2 and V is TRBV5-4, with D unresolved. The germline V gene has CDR1 SGHNT and CDR2 YYREEE (reference sequence). The CDR3 runs 16 residues. Trimming removed 0 bases at V and 4 bases at J, with 13 bases between. The CDR3 DNA is TGTGCCAGCAGCTTGGGGTGGAGCCGGGTCACCGGGGAGCTGTTTTTT. It codes for CASSLGWSRVTGELFF.

The rearrangement uses TRBV6-5 and TRBJ2-3; 8 positions match TRBD2. The J segment lost 2 bases and the V segment lost 7 bases, leaving 5 bases of the junction unmatched. Germline CDR1 reads MNHEY; CDR2 reads SVGAGI. The CDR3 loop spans 14 amino acids. CDR3 loop: CASKLADHTDTQYF. The DNA of the CDR3 is TGTGCCAGCAAACTAGCGGACCACACAGATACGCAGTATTTT.

DNA of the CDR3: TGTGCCAGCAGTTTAGAACAGCCCCAACTCCCCTACGAGCAGTACTTC. As protein: CASSLEQPQLPYEQYF. V and J are TRBV27 and TRBJ2-7; D call uncertain. V was shortened by 2 bases and J by 2 bases, with 16 bases between the two germline ends. This CDR3 has 16 residues. Germline V gene lookup returns CDR1 MNHEY and CDR2 SMNVEV (reference sequence).

The rearrangement links TRBV11-3 to TRBJ1-1; D not certain. V lost 1 base and J 3 bases, leaving 6 bases between the germline ends. The CDR3 is 13 residues long. From germline, CDR1 is SGHNT and CDR2 YENEEA. CDR3 amino acids: CASSLVRDTEAFF. The CDR3 coding sequence is TGTGCCAGCAGCTTAGTTCGTGACACTGAAGCTTTCTTT.

This chain connects TRBV28 to TRBJ2-1, with D maybe TRBD2 (6 bases). The length of the CDR3 is 19 residues. Trimming removed 7 bases at V and 5 bases at J, with 30 bases between. The germline CDR1 and CDR2 sequences are MDHEN and SYDVKM. The CDR3 loop reads CASNPDREPLGNPNNEQFF. The CDR3 DNA reads as TGTGCCAGCAACCCCGACCGGGAGCCACTAGGCAACCCTAACAATGAGCAGTTCTTC.

This sequence joins TRBV24-1 and TRBJ2-1, with a possible D match to TRBD1 (6 bases). The V end lost 4 bases, the J end lost 2 bases, and 17 bases lay between the germline ends. This CDR3 contains 17 residues. Germline CDR1 and CDR2: KGHDR and SFDVKD. CDR3 loop: CATSDPKTGQAYNEQFF. CDR3 bases: TGTGCCACCAGTGACCCTAAAACAGGGCAGGCCTACAATGAGCAGTTCTTC.